The entry below describes one T cell receptor beta chain. The data originate from a study of blood T cells in healthy people across ages. V dropped 7 bases and J dropped 6; count of bases not matched to a gene: 11. Germline V lookup: CDR1 SNHLY, CDR2 FYNNEI. The CDR3 sequence is 16 residues long. Primed by a sample-barcoded 5' primer and a J-beta primer mix, a second PCR proceeded for about 7 to 12 cycles. TCRdb ran MiXCR on the 5' RACE reads and lists one entry per CDR3 protein. The profile shows 600,000 to 850,000 distinct CDR3 sequences, roughly 44% of them singletons. Input material: blood. This TCR derives from a woman aged 55-69 years in good health. The V and J genes are TRBV2 and TRBJ2-2; 10 nucleotides align to TRBD1. CDR3 nucleotides: TGTGCCAGCACGTTGGACAGGGGGGCCGTGGCCGGGGAGCTGTTTTTT. As protein: CASTLDRGAVAGELFF.